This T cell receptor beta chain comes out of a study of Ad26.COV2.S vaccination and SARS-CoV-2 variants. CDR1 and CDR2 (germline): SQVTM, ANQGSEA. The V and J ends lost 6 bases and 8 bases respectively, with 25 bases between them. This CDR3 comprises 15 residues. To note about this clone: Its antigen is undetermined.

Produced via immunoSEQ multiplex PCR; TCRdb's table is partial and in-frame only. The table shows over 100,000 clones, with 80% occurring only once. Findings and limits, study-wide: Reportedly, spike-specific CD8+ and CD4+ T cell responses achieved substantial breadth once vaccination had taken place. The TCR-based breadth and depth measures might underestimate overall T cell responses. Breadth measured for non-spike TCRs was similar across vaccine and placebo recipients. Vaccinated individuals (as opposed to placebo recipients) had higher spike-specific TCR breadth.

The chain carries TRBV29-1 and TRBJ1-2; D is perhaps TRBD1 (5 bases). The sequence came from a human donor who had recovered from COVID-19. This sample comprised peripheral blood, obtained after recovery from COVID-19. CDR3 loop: CSVARSTGDGGGYTF. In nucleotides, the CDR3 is TGCAGCGTCGCACGCTCTACGGGGGACGGGGGGGGCTACACCTTC.